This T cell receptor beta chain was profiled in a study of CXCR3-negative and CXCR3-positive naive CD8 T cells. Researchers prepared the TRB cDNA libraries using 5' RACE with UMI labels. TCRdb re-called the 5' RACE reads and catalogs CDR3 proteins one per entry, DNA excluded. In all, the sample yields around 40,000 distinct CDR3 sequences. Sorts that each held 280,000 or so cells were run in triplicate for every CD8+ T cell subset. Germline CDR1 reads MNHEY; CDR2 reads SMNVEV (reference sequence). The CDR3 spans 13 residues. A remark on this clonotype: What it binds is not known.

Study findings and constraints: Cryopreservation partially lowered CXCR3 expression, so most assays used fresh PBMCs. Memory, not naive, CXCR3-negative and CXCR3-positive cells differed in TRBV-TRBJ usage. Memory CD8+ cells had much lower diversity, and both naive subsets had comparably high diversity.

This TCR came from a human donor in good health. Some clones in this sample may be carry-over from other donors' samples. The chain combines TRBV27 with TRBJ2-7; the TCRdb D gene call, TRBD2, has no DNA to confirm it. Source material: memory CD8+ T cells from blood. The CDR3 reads CASSPEGNYEQYF.